This T cell receptor beta chain was observed in a study of Ad26.COV2.S vaccination and SARS-CoV-2 variants. Study-level information: Donor got 5x10^10 or 1x10^11 viral particles of Ad26.COV2.S. Study results and limitations: Vaccine recipients posted higher spike-specific TCR breadth than their placebo counterparts.

Documented treatment: 15 to 20 received Ad26.COV2.S at low or high dose, single or two shots; 5 received placebo; per-sample allocation not given. Material that was analyzed had been drawn on day 63 after the first vaccine or placebo injection. Vaccine was an Ad26 vector expressing Wuhan-strain SARS-CoV-2 spike. TCRdb keeps only in-frame clones here, not all; method: immunoSEQ multiplex PCR. Found here are about 680,000 clones, 89% of them singletons; the top ten hold about 1.5%. This CDR3 is 14 amino acids long. The V gene's germline CDR1 is SGHNT and CDR2 YYREEE (reference sequence). Between the trimmed V and J ends, which lost 3 bases and 0 bases, there was a span of 8 bases. Details on this clone: Its target is unknown.

The sequencing here drew on peripheral blood, taken in a trial of Ad26.COV2.S vaccine versus placebo. The chain couples TRBV5-4 to TRBJ2-3; D is possibly TRBD2 (5 bases). The sequence was collected from a person between 18 and 60 years old who received the Ad26.COV2.S COVID-19 vaccine or a placebo. CDR3 coding DNA: TGTGCCAGCAGCTCAAGGACTAGCACAGATACGCAGTATTTT. This encodes CASSSRTSTDTQYF.